This T cell receptor beta chain was profiled in a study of blood T cell repertoires in COVID-19. The germline CDR1 and CDR2 sequences are LGHDT and YNNKEL (reference sequence). J was trimmed by 0 bases and V by 5 bases; bases with no gene match: 12. CDR3 length: 17 amino acids. TCRdb's table, derived via immunoSEQ multiplex PCR, lists solely in-frame clones and lacks some. The sample carries about 220,000 clones, 82% recorded once. J is TRBJ1-2 and V is TRBV3-1 (or the pseudogene TRBV3-2); the match to TRBD1 covers 7 bases. This TCR derives from a woman in her sixties or seventies with COVID-19, enrolled during active disease. Sequencing was carried out using peripheral blood. The CDR3: CASSSNRDRQANYGYTF. The CDR3 DNA reads as TGTGCCAGCAGCTCGAACCGGGACAGACAAGCTAACTATGGCTACACCTTC.